These 14 T cell receptor beta chains were sequenced from one sample in a study of blood T cell repertoires in COVID-19. Data came from immunoSEQ multiplex PCR; TCRdb stores just in-frame clones and leaves some out. The sample consists of approximately 400,000 clones, 70% to 90% of them appearing once. Sequencing was done on a sample of peripheral blood. The receptors stem from a man aged 35 to 55 with acute or convalescent COVID-19.

The chain combines TRBV5-1 with TRBJ2-2; D not resolved. The germline CDR1 and CDR2 sequences are SGHRS and YFSETQ. The CDR3 spans 11 residues. V lost 2 bases and J 6 bases, leaving 2 bases between the germline ends. The CDR3 sequence is CASSFSGELFF. The CDR3 DNA sequence: TGCGCCAGCAGCTTCTCCGGGGAGCTGTTTTTT.

This chain joins TRBV11-2 and TRBJ1-6, with a possible D match to TRBD1 (6 bases). The CDR3 sequence is 15 residues long. V was trimmed by 6 bases and J by 7 bases, leaving 16 bases between them. Per germline, CDR1 SGHAT and CDR2 FQNNGV. For the CDR3, the DNA is TGTGCCAGCAGAGACGGTCCGGGACAAAATTCACCCCTCCACTTT. Protein sequence: CASRDGPGQNSPLHF. Based on the CDR3 plus reference TRBV11-2 and TRBJ1-6, the full variable domain is EAGVAQSPRYKIIEKRQSVAFWCNPISGHATLYWYQQILGQGPKLLIQFQNNGVVDDSQLPKDRFSAERLKGVDSTLKIQPAKLEDSAVYLCASRDGPGQNSPLHFGNGTRLTVT.

V is TRBV7-3 and J is TRBJ2-3; 12 nucleotides align to TRBD2. The CDR3 consists of 19 residues. CDR1 and CDR2 (germline): SGHTA, FQGTGA. Germline trimming cut 2 bases from V and 4 bases from J; bases unmatched to any gene: 13. The CDR3 region has the DNA TGTGCCAGCAGCTTAGGCCCCCCGGCTAGCGGGGGGGTATCAGATACGCAGTATTTT. It is translated as CASSLGPPASGGVSDTQYF.

J is TRBJ2-3 and V is TRBV5-5; D gene ambiguous. The CDR3 length is 16 residues. V was trimmed by 0 bases and J by 0 bases, leaving 11 bases between them. CDR1 and CDR2 from the germline V gene are SGHKS and YYEKEE (reference sequence). CDR3 DNA sequence: TGTGCCAGCAGCTTGGATCCCAGAAAAAGCACAGATACGCAGTATTTT. It specifies CASSLDPRKSTDTQYF.

The genes are TRBV6-6 and TRBJ1-4; possible D gene TRBD1, 6 bases. This CDR3 is 15 amino acids long. V lost 4 bases, J lost 8 bases, and 17 bases lay in between. CDR1 MNHNY and CDR2 SVGAGI come from the germline V gene (reference sequence). In DNA form, the CDR3 reads TGTGCCAGCAGTTCGCCGGACAGCTTTAAAGAAAAACTGTTTTTT. Translating it yields CASSSPDSFKEKLFF.

Only a few counts were recorded for this clone. This chain joins TRBV9 and TRBJ2-7, with D perhaps TRBD2 (5 bases). The germline CDR1 and CDR2 sequences are SGDLS and YYNGEE. There are 14 residues in the CDR3. Trimming took off 0 bases at V and 2 bases at J, with 9 bases between the two ends. The CDR3 DNA reads TGTGCCAGCAGCGTAGGACCCGGGGCCTACGAGCAGTACTTC. Its protein product is CASSVGPGAYEQYF.

The chain carries TRBV7-9 and TRBJ1-1, with 8 bases lining up with TRBD1. This CDR3 is built from 14 residues. Trimming cost V 0 bases and J 4 bases; bases outside gene matches: 1. Germline CDR1 is SEHNR and CDR2 is FQNEAQ (reference sequence). The CDR3: CASSLAQGGTEAFF. CDR3 sequence (DNA): TGTGCCAGCAGCTTAGCACAGGGGGGCACTGAAGCTTTCTTT.

This clone was seen more than once but under ten times. This CDR3 is also generated by other DNA sequences in the sample. V and J are TRBV28 and TRBJ1-1, with D possibly matching TRBD1 (5 bases). This CDR3 is built from 12 residues. V lost 3 bases and J lost 4, with 6 bases in between. Germline assignment: CDR1 MDHEN and CDR2 SYDVKM. The CDR3 loop reads CASSFRVTEAFF. Here the CDR3 DNA reads TGTGCCAGCAGTTTCAGGGTCACTGAAGCTTTCTTT.

The chain combines TRBV30 with TRBJ2-1, with 8 nucleotides matching TRBD2. Per germline, CDR1 GTSNPN and CDR2 SVGIG (reference sequence). The V gene end was trimmed by 3 bases and the J gene end by 6 bases; junction bases not matched to a gene: 10. This CDR3 spans 15 amino acids. CDR3 in amino acids: CAWSQSGRGINEQFF. In DNA form, the CDR3 reads TGTGCCTGGAGCCAAAGCGGGAGAGGGATCAATGAGCAGTTCTTC.

This chain connects TRBV19 to TRBJ2-7; D is ambiguous. The ends were cut back, 1 base at V and 3 bases at J, with 13 bases in the middle. Per germline, CDR1 LNHDA and CDR2 SQIVND (reference sequence). There are 15 residues in the CDR3. The CDR3 DNA reads as TGTGCCAGTAGTATAGCGCGCGGCAGAAACTACGAGCAGTACTTC. This gives the protein CASSIARGRNYEQYF.

The chain joins TRBV27 to TRBJ1-1, with D possibly TRBD1 on 5 matching bases. Germline-derived CDR1 and CDR2 are MNHEY and SMNVEV (reference sequence). There are 13 residues in the CDR3. V shed 6 bases and J shed 4 bases, with 12 bases lying between them. The CDR3 loop is CASSVTASTEAFF. CDR3 coding DNA: TGTGCCAGCAGCGTGACAGCCAGCACTGAAGCTTTCTTT.

V usage is TRBV27 and J usage is TRBJ1-1, with unresolved D. Germline assignment: CDR1 MNHEY and CDR2 SMNVEV (reference sequence). Trimming took 3 bases from V and 6 from J, leaving 17 bases between them. The CDR3 spans 15 residues. CDR3 nucleotides: TGTGCCAGCAGTTTTATGATGGGAGGACGGGCTGAAGCTTTCTTT. Translation: CASSFMMGGRAEAFF.

The rearrangement links TRBV6-2 or TRBV6-3 to TRBJ2-4, with a weak D call TRBD1 (6 bases). CDR1 and CDR2 (germline): MNHEY, SVGEGT. V was cut by 6 bases and J by 0 bases, with 15 bases left in between. The CDR3 spans 16 residues. The CDR3 nucleotides read TGTGCCAGCAGCTCCGGGACACCTCTAGCCAAAAACATTCAGTACTTC. This sequence encodes CASSSGTPLAKNIQYF.

The gene calls are TRBV14 and TRBJ1-2; 10 positions match TRBD1. V gave up 3 bases and J gave up 6 bases; unmatched junction bases: 4. This CDR3 region has 14 residues. The germline V gene encodes CDR1 SGHDN and CDR2 FVKESK. CDR3 DNA sequence: TGTGCCAGCAGCCAGGGACAGGGGTTAGATGGCTACACCTTC. Amino acids: CASSQGQGLDGYTF. The whole variable domain, remainder taken from reference TRBV14 and TRBJ1-2, is EAGVTQFPSHSVIEKGQTVTLRCDPISGHDNLYWYRRVMGKEIKFLLHFVKESKQDESGMPNNRFLAERTGGTYSTLKVQPAELEDSGVYFCASSQGQGLDGYTFGSGTRLTVV.